What follows are 3 T cell receptor beta chains derived from one specimen sequenced in a study of OX40 agonist ivuxolimab in advanced cancers. Assay: immunoSEQ multiplex PCR; the TCRdb copy retains only in-frame clones and omits some. Found here are around 77,000 clones, around four fifths of them singletons; the top ten hold around 5%. The source was CD4+ or CD8+ T cells sorted from blood, collected in a trial of the OX40 agonist ivuxolimab. These receptors were taken from an adult with an advanced solid tumor such as melanoma, head and neck, liver or kidney cancer.

The sample holds many counts of this clone. The chain joins TRBV6-5 to TRBJ1-3, with D tentatively TRBD1 (6 bases). The CDR3 spans 15 residues. Germline values: CDR1 MNHEY, CDR2 SVGAGI. V was shortened by 4 bases and J by 0 bases, with 10 bases between the two germline ends. The CDR3 bases are TGTGCCAGCAGTTCCCCAGGGGCCTCTGGAAACACCATATATTTT. Translation: CASSSPGASGNTIYF.

V gene TRBV18 combines with J gene TRBJ2-3, with TRBD2 matching 12 bases. The J segment lost 0 bases and the V segment lost 6 bases, leaving 7 bases of the junction unmatched. Germline V gene lookup returns CDR1 KGHSH and CDR2 LQKENI. The CDR3 has 17 amino acids. The CDR3 loop reads CASSPTSGGPSTDTQYF. The CDR3, as DNA: TGTGCCAGCTCCCCCACTAGCGGGGGGCCCAGCACAGATACGCAGTATTTT.

V is TRBV15 and J is TRBJ1-2; D gene ambiguous. The CDR3 runs to 14 residues. CDR1 is LNHNV, CDR2 YYDKDF, per germline (reference sequence). V lost 2 bases, J lost 1 base, and 8 bases lay in between. The CDR3 DNA follows: TGTGCCACCAGCAGAACTCGGGGTAACTATGGCTACACCTTC. Translated, it gives CATSRTRGNYGYTF.